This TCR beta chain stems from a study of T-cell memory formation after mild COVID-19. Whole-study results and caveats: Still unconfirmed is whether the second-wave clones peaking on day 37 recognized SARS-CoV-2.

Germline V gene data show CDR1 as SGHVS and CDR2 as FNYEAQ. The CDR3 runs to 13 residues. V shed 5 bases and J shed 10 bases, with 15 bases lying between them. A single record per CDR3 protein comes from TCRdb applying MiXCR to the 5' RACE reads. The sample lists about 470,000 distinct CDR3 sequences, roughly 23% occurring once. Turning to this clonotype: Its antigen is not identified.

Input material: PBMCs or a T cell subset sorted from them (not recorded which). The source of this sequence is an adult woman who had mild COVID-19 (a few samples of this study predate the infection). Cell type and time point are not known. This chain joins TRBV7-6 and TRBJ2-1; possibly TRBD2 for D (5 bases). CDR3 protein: CASSQEEAAEQFF. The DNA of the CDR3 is TGTGCCAGCAGCCAGGAGGAAGCGGCCGAGCAGTTCTTC.